Sequencing of this T cell receptor beta chain was carried out in a study of chemoradiotherapy in HPV16-positive cancers. V lost 6 bases and J lost 1, with 10 bases in between. Looked up from germline, CDR1 is MNHNY and CDR2 is SVGAGI (reference sequence). This CDR3 comprises 14 residues. This table comes from immunoSEQ multiplex PCR, and its TCRdb copy is limited to in-frame clones, with some not included. The repertoire consists of about 22,000 clones, with roughly 92% occurring once and the leading ten covering under 20%. The clonotype originates from a human donor with HPV-associated anogenital cancer. This chain links TRBV6-6 with TRBJ2-1; possibly TRBD2 for D (6 bases). The sample was blood, taken from a patient who underwent chemoradiotherapy. The CDR3 loop is CASSRLESYNEQFF. The CDR3 region has the DNA TGTGCCAGCAGCCGACTAGAGTCCTACAATGAGCAGTTCTTC.